These 15 T cell receptor beta chains were all obtained from the same sample, sequenced in a study of cytomegalovirus exposure and HLA in healthy donors. The PCR used 60 Vbeta and 13 Jbeta primers. Libraries were prepared by immunoSEQ multiplex PCR; TCRdb keeps only in-frame clonotypes and omits some of them. Of approximately 61,000 clones in the sample, roughly two thirds were seen once. Sequenced material: PBMCs. The receptors come from a woman aged 50 to 60 in good health and CMV-seronegative.

This clone was observed a handful of times. The chain links TRBV9 to TRBJ2-5, with 9 bases matching TRBD2. Germline CDR1 is SGDLS and CDR2 is YYNGEE. The CDR3 sequence is 14 residues long. J gave up 4 bases and V 2 bases, and 3 bases lay outside the gene matches. Written as DNA, the CDR3 is TGTGCCAGCAGCGTGGCTAGCGGGATAGAGACCCAGTACTTC. This gives the protein CASSVASGIETQYF.

The chain recombines TRBV7-9 with TRBJ1-5; no reliable D call. From germline, CDR1 is SEHNR and CDR2 FQNEAQ (reference sequence). V was shortened by 2 bases and J by 5 bases, with 7 bases between the two germline ends. There are 13 residues in the CDR3. CDR3 nucleotides: TGTGCCAGCAGCTTAAATCGGGATCAGCCCCAGCATTTT. Amino acid sequence: CASSLNRDQPQHF.

V gene TRBV18 combines with J gene TRBJ2-1; TRBD2 might be the D (5 bases). Germline V gives CDR1 KGHSH, CDR2 LQKENI. The V end was cut by 3 bases, the J end by 10 bases, with 13 bases between. This CDR3 contains 13 residues. In DNA, the CDR3 is TGTGCCAGCTCACCGCCGAGACTAACCGAGCAGTTCTTC. Residues: CASSPPRLTEQFF.

The chain joins TRBV30 to TRBJ1-1; D unresolved. Germline assignment: CDR1 GTSNPN and CDR2 SVGIG (reference sequence). V lost 3 bases to trimming and J lost 0 bases, with 8 bases between them. The CDR3 runs to 13 residues. The CDR3 reads CAWSFTVNTEAFF. The CDR3 DNA is TGTGCCTGGAGCTTCACAGTGAACACTGAAGCTTTCTTT.

This clone was seen a single time. The chain recombines TRBV6-5 with TRBJ1-2; TRBD1 is a possible D gene (6 bases). There are 14 residues in the CDR3. The germline CDR1 and CDR2 sequences are MNHEY and SVGAGI. V lost 2 bases, J lost 2 bases, and 9 bases lay in between. The chain's CDR3 is CASSYIDRNYGYTF. In DNA form, the CDR3 reads TGTGCCAGCAGTTACATCGACAGGAACTATGGCTACACCTTC.

The V gene is TRBV7-2, the J gene TRBJ2-3; tentatively, D is TRBD1 (6 bases). The V gene's germline CDR1 is SGHTA and CDR2 FQGNSA. The CDR3 consists of 14 residues. Trimming pared 5 bases from V and 2 bases from J, leaving 11 bases between. CDR3 region: CASSLDSFTDTQYF. The CDR3, as DNA: TGTGCCAGCAGCCTGGACAGTTTCACAGATACGCAGTATTTT.

The sample holds a few counts of this clone. The genes are TRBV4-3 and TRBJ2-3, with D unresolved. The V end was cut by 0 bases, the J end by 2 bases, with 6 bases between. Germline V gene sequence: CDR1 LGHNA, CDR2 YSLEER. The CDR3 has 14 amino acids. The CDR3 region is CASSQDRFTDTQYF. The CDR3 DNA follows: TGCGCCAGCAGCCAAGACAGGTTCACAGATACGCAGTATTTT.

The chain links TRBV28 to TRBJ1-2; 8 bases agree with TRBD1. Germline V gene sequence: CDR1 MDHEN, CDR2 SYDVKM. This CDR3 has 13 residues. Trimming cost V 5 bases and J 4 bases; bases outside gene matches: 3. CDR3 DNA sequence: TGTGCCAGCAGTCGTGGACAGGGCTATGGCTACACCTTC. Residues: CASSRGQGYGYTF.

The CDR3 DNA is TGCAGTGTCGACAGGGGAGAGACCCAGTACTTC. Translated: CSVDRGETQYF. V gene TRBV20-1 combines with J gene TRBJ2-5; the match to TRBD1 covers 8 bases. J gave up 4 bases and V 7 bases, and 2 bases lay outside the gene matches. Germline assignment: CDR1 DFQATT and CDR2 SNEGSKA (reference sequence). The length of the CDR3 is 11 residues.

The J gene is TRBJ2-3, the V gene TRBV5-8; D is ambiguous. The V end was cut by 0 bases, the J end by 2 bases, with 7 bases between. The CDR3 runs to 14 residues. Germline-derived CDR1 and CDR2 are SGHTS and YDEGEE. CDR3 protein: CASSLGSYTDTQYF. The CDR3 DNA follows: TGTGCCAGCAGCTTGGGCAGTTACACAGATACGCAGTATTTT. Looking up the rest from reference TRBV5-8 and TRBJ2-3 gives the full variable domain: EAGVTQSPTHLIKTRGQQATLRCSPISGHTSVYWYQQALGLGLQFLLWYDEGEERNRGNFPPRFSGRQFPNYSSELNVNALELEDSALYLCASSLGSYTDTQYFGPGTRLTVL.

The chain combines TRBV2 with TRBJ2-7; 9 bases agree with TRBD2. Per germline, CDR1 SNHLY and CDR2 FYNNEI. Germline trimming cut 0 bases from V and 2 bases from J; bases unmatched to any gene: 2. CDR3 length: 15 residues. This chain's CDR3 is CASSEASGGTYEQYF. DNA of the CDR3: TGTGCCAGCAGTGAAGCTAGCGGGGGAACCTACGAGCAGTACTTC.

The chain links TRBV15 to TRBJ1-1, with D possibly being TRBD1 (6 bases). Trimming removed 1 base from V and 5 bases from J, with 11 bases in between. The length of the CDR3 is 14 residues. The germline V gene has CDR1 LNHNV and CDR2 YYDKDF (reference sequence). The CDR3 DNA is TGTGCCACCAGCAGAGTTGCCAGGGGTACTGAAGCTTTCTTT. Translated: CATSRVARGTEAFF. The full variable domain, in which reference TRBV15 and TRBJ1-1 provide the parts outside the CDR3, is DAMVIQNPRYQVTQFGKPVTLSCSQTLNHNVMYWYQQKSSQAPKLLFHYYDKDFNNEADTPDNFQSRRPNTSFCFLDIRSPGLGDTAMYLCATSRVARGTEAFFGQGTRLTVV.

This clone was seen only a few times. The chain has TRBV18 and TRBJ1-1, with a weak D call TRBD1 (5 bases). The V and J ends lost 2 bases and 3 bases respectively, with 10 bases between them. CDR3 length: 14 residues. Looked up from germline, CDR1 is KGHSH and CDR2 is LQKENI. CDR3 region: CASSPGATDTEAFF. CDR3 coding DNA: TGTGCCAGCTCACCAGGGGCAACTGACACTGAAGCTTTCTTT.

The J gene is TRBJ1-1, the V gene TRBV9; 8 bases map to TRBD1. This CDR3 is 15 amino acids long. The germline V gene encodes CDR1 SGDLS and CDR2 YYNGEE. V was clipped by 3 bases and J by 6 bases; unmatched bases: 10. The DNA of the CDR3 is TGTGCCAGCAGCGGAAGCAGGGGGCGTTTGTCTGAAGCTTTCTTT. It translates to CASSGSRGRLSEAFF.

The CDR3, as DNA: TGTGCCAGCAGCTTAGTGGCGGCTGAAGCTTTCTTT. Its protein is CASSLVAAEAFF. V usage is TRBV7-9 and J usage is TRBJ1-1; D unclear. CDR1 and CDR2 from the germline V gene are SEHNR and FQNEAQ (reference sequence). CDR3 length equals 12 residues. Deletions cut 1 base from V and 6 bases from J, with 6 bases between. Together with reference TRBV7-9 and TRBJ1-1, the CDR3 gives the full variable domain: DTGVSQNPRHKITKRGQNVTFRCDPISEHNRLYWYRQTLGQGPEFLTYFQNEAQLEKSRLLSDRFSAERPKGSFSTLEIQRTEQGDSAMYLCASSLVAAEAFFGQGTRLTVV.